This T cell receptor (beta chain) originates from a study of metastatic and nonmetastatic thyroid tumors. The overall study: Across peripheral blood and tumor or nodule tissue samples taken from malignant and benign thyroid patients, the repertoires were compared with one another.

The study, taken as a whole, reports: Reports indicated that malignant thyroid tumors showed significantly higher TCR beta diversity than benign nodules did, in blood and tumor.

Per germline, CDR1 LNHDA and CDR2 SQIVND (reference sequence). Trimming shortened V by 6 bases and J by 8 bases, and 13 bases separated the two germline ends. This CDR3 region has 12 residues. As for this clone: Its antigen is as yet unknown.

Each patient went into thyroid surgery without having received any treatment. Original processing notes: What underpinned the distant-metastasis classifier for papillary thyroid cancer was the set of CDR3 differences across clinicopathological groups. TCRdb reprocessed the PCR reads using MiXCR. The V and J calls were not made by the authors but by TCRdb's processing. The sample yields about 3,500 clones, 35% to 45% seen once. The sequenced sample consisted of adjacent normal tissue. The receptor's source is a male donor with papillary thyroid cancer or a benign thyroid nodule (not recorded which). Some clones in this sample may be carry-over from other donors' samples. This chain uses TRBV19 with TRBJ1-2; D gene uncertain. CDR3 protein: CASRLTNRGYTF. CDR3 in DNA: TGTGCCAGTAGATTGACAAATCGAGGCTACACCTTC.